The 18 T cell receptor beta chains below come from one sample, sequenced in a study of CD8+CD57+ T cells in acquired aplastic anemia. An expansion of CD8+CD57+ cells by flow cytometry had been shown in patients chosen for sequencing. Profiling of TCR beta VDJ combinations and CDR3 sequences used genomic DNA as template. TCRdb fed the reads into MiXCR, producing one record per CDR3 protein. Found here are around 200,000 distinct CDR3 sequences, 65% of them singletons; the top ten hold about 60%. The sample consisted of sorted CD4+, CD8+, or CD8+CD57+ T cells (not recorded which) from PBMCs. The receptors shown here come from a human donor with aplastic anemia.

The gene calls are TRBV19 and TRBJ2-1; TRBD2 aligns across 7 bases. Germline loops: CDR1 LNHDA, CDR2 SQIVND (reference sequence). The CDR3 totals 14 residues. V lost 4 bases and J lost 5; bases outside the gene matches: 5. The CDR3 bases are TGTGCCAGTAGTAGGGGGGGTGACAACAATGAGCAGTTCTTC. It codes for CASSRGGDNNEQFF.

The chain links TRBV10-2 to TRBJ1-5; no definite D call. The V end was cut by 5 bases, the J end by 1 base, with 18 bases between. CDR3 size: 17 residues. Germline CDR1 is WSHSY and CDR2 is SAAADI. CDR3: CASSSVSGVGSNQPQHF. As DNA, the CDR3 is TGCGCCAGCAGTTCGGTTTCAGGAGTGGGCAGCAATCAGCCCCAGCATTTT.

J is TRBJ2-3 and V is TRBV6-1; D is ambiguous. CDR3 size: 16 residues. CDR1 is MNHNS, CDR2 SASEGT, per germline. Deletions cut 0 bases from V and 0 bases from J, with 10 bases between. The CDR3 region has the DNA TGTGCCAGCAGTGAAGCCCTAGGTACTAGCACAGATACGCAGTATTTT. This codes for CASSEALGTSTDTQYF.

V and J are TRBV29-1 and TRBJ2-3; D gene unclear. CDR3 length equals 16 residues. V was clipped by 0 bases and J by 1 base, with 14 bases between them. From germline, CDR1 is SQVTM and CDR2 ANQGSEA. CDR3 DNA: TGCAGCGTTGAAGATGCTCCACCCAGACGCACAGATACGCAGTATTTT. Translated, it gives CSVEDAPPRRTDTQYF.

This clonotype was counted once. The rearrangement links TRBV6-4 to TRBJ2-2; D gene unclear. The V end lost 4 bases, the J end lost 2 bases, and 8 bases lay between the germline ends. Germline V gene data show CDR1 as MRHNA and CDR2 as SNTAGT. This CDR3 is 14 amino acids long. The CDR3 protein is CASSVSENTGELFF. The CDR3 DNA reads TGTGCCAGCAGTGTAAGCGAAAACACCGGGGAGCTGTTTTTT.

This clonotype was observed a handful of times. The chain recombines TRBV15 with TRBJ2-7, with D unresolved. In germline, CDR1 is LNHNV, CDR2 YYDKDF (reference sequence). This CDR3 is built from 13 residues. V lost 11 bases, J lost 2 bases, and 16 bases lay in between. Written as DNA, the CDR3 is TGTGCCCCGGAAACGGTGGAAGCCTACGAGCAGTACTTC. Amino acid sequence: CAPETVEAYEQYF.

This clonotype has at least ten counts. The rearrangement joins TRBV7-6 to TRBJ2-7; 9 bases agree with TRBD2. Germline CDR1 and CDR2: SGHVS and FNYEAQ. V shed 5 bases, J shed 5 bases, and the junction held 13 bases outside the gene matches. This CDR3 spans 16 amino acids. This CDR3 is CASSPGKGLAGHEQYF. The CDR3 DNA sequence: TGTGCCAGCAGCCCCGGCAAGGGACTAGCAGGCCACGAGCAGTACTTC.

This clonotype was seen a single time. V usage is TRBV9 and J usage is TRBJ2-7; 7 positions match TRBD1. Per germline, CDR1 SGDLS and CDR2 YYNGEE. V lost 0 bases and J lost 3; bases outside the gene matches: 3. The CDR3 consists of 14 residues. CDR3 nucleotides: TGTGCCAGCAGCGTAGCGGGACAGAGCTACGAGCAGTACTTC. Residues: CASSVAGQSYEQYF. Drawing the rest from reference TRBV9 and TRBJ2-7, the complete variable domain is DSGVTQTPKHLITATGQRVTLRCSPRSGDLSVYWYQQSLDQGLQFLIQYYNGEERAKGNILERFSAQQFPDLHSELNLSSLELGDSALYFCASSVAGQSYEQYFGPGTRLTVT.

The chain carries TRBV25-1 and TRBJ2-7; 14 nucleotides match TRBD2. Germline-derived CDR1 and CDR2 are MGHDK and SYGVNS. The CDR3 has 17 residues. The V gene end was trimmed by 9 bases and the J gene end by 2 bases; junction bases not matched to a gene: 12. CDR3 nucleotide sequence: TGTGCCAGTATAGGGACTAGCGGGGGTTCTGGCACCTACGAGCAGTACTTC. It codes for CASIGTSGGSGTYEQYF.

About this clonotype: A junction end diverges from the germline sequence, so it may reflect a read error. This chain uses TRBV5-1 with TRBJ2-5; D is undetermined. Germline CDR1 is SGHRS and CDR2 is YFSETQ. The CDR3 extends over 12 amino acids. The CDR3: CASSPTGETQYF. CDR3 coding DNA: TGTGCCAGCAGCCCCACCGGGGAGACCCAGTACTTC.

This chain connects TRBV2 to TRBJ2-7; D is uncertain. This CDR3 spans 11 amino acids. The V end lost 4 bases, the J end lost 2 bases, and 3 bases lay between the germline ends. Germline V CDR1 and CDR2: SNHLY, FYNNEI. CDR3 residues: CASSATYEQYF. The CDR3 DNA follows: TGTGCCAGCAGTGCCACCTACGAGCAGTACTTC.

This clonotype was seen a handful of times. The chain carries TRBV29-1 and TRBJ2-3, with 7 positions matching TRBD2. V trimming: 2 bases; J trimming: 4 bases; junction bases outside the gene matches: 9. CDR1 is SQVTM and CDR2 is ANQGSEA in the germline V gene. The CDR3 has 15 residues. This chain's CDR3 is CSVEPSGSWADTQYF. In nucleotides, the CDR3 is TGCAGCGTTGAACCTAGCGGATCTTGGGCAGATACGCAGTATTTT.

The sample holds a few counts of this clonotype. V and J are TRBV7-9 and TRBJ1-1; tentatively, D is TRBD1 (6 bases). The CDR3 spans 15 residues. The V end lost 5 bases, the J end lost 1 base, and 14 bases lay between the germline ends. Germline assignment: CDR1 SEHNR and CDR2 FQNEAQ (reference sequence). CDR3 nucleotides: TGTGCCAGCAGCCCACCCACAGGGTCGAACACTGAAGCTTTCTTT. Amino acid sequence: CASSPPTGSNTEAFF.

The rearrangement joins TRBV29-1 to TRBJ1-2; D not resolved. CDR3 size: 11 residues. V was trimmed by 4 bases and J by 4 bases, leaving 7 bases between them. Per germline, CDR1 SQVTM and CDR2 ANQGSEA. The CDR3 here is CSVAGLYGYTF. The DNA for the CDR3 is TGCAGCGTTGCCGGGCTCTATGGCTACACCTTC.

Worth noting for this clonotype: The CDR3 does not close with the conserved phenylalanine or tryptophan, likely indicating a read error. The DNA is left out, because the CDR3 cannot be placed on it with certainty; the CDR3 is given as TCRdb lists it. V and J are TRBV24-1 and TRBJ2-7; the D segment call TRBD2 is taken from the table without a DNA check. Per germline, CDR1 KGHDR and CDR2 SFDVKD. The CDR3 extends over 13 residues, inclusive of both ends. The CDR3 reads CATSDPRHCYRWT.

The V call is TRBV20-1, the J call TRBJ1-6, with 8 bases matching TRBD1. V was clipped by 1 base and J by 10 bases; unmatched bases: 12. Germline CDR1 DFQATT, CDR2 SNEGSKA (reference sequence). This CDR3 has 16 amino acids. DNA for the CDR3: TGCAGTGCTAGAGCCGGAGAGGGGACAGGTAGGTCACCCCTCCACTTT. Protein: CSARAGEGTGRSPLHF.

This chain joins TRBV29-1 and TRBJ2-7; a weak D match, TRBD1 (6 bases). Germline V lookup: CDR1 SQVTM, CDR2 ANQGSEA. The V and J ends lost 6 bases and 3 bases respectively, with 15 bases between them. The CDR3 covers 13 residues. The CDR3 reads CSVESTGSYEQYF. CDR3 bases: TGCAGCGTGGAGAGCACAGGGAGCTACGAGCAGTACTTC.

The chain employs TRBV9 and TRBJ1-6; the D gene is possibly TRBD1 (5 bases). The CDR3 totals 15 residues. Germline CDR1 is SGDLS and CDR2 is YYNGEE. V was clipped by 0 bases and J by 10 bases, with 14 bases between them. The CDR3 loop is CASSVGEGIKSPLHF. The CDR3 nucleotides read TGTGCCAGCAGCGTAGGGGAGGGGATTAAGTCACCCCTCCACTTT.